This is a list of T cell receptor beta chains from one sample in a study of lymphopenia after photon versus proton radiotherapy. Measured with immunoSEQ multiplex PCR; TCRdb has only the in-frame clones, and not every one. The sample consists of 65,000 to 75,000 clones, 80% to 90% of them appearing once. The sequenced sample was peripheral blood, obtained from a patient treated with proton-based radiotherapy. These receptors were obtained from a man older than 75 with esophageal cancer. The CDR3 runs from the conserved cysteine through the conserved F or W. D genes are given only for firm matches. Where a row states a size, it is once, few, many or the class of an expanded clone; other rows omit it.

j_call,clone_size,v_call,d_call,cdr3_nt,cdr3_aa
TRBJ2-1,.,TRBV7-2,TRBD1,TGTGCCAGCAGCTATGGGACAGGGTCCTACAATGAGCAGTTCTTC,CASSYGTGSYNEQFF
TRBJ2-7,.,TRBV11-2,.,TGTGCCAGCAGCTTAGAAATCACAGGGAAACACGAGCAGTACTTC,CASSLEITGKHEQYF
TRBJ2-3,.,TRBV7-3,TRBD2,TGTGCCAGCAGCTTGCGGGGGGCGCCCACAGATACGCAGTATTTT,CASSLRGAPTDTQYF
TRBJ2-3,.,TRBV15,TRBD2,TGTGCCACCAGCAGAGAAAGAGCGGGAGCGGCAGATACGCAGTATTTT,CATSRERAGAADTQYF
TRBJ2-7,.,TRBV5-4,.,TGTGCCAGCAGTCATACTGACAGGCTTTACGAGCAGTACTTC,CASSHTDRLYEQYF
TRBJ2-7,.,TRBV10-3,TRBD2,TGTGCCATAGGGACTAGCGGGAACGAGCAGTACTTC,CAIGTSGNEQYF
TRBJ2-3,.,TRBV14,TRBD1,TGTGCCAGCAGCCGCTGGGACAGGGGCTACACAGATACGCAGTATTTT,CASSRWDRGYTDTQYF
TRBJ2-7,once,TRBV11-3,.,TGTGCCAGCAGCGCCGCAGGGGCGGCCTACGAGCAGTACTTC,CASSAAGAAYEQYF
TRBJ2-7,.,TRBV7-2,TRBD2,TGTGCCAGCAGCCTACGCGCTAGCGGAACCTACGAGCAGTACTTC,CASSLRASGTYEQYF
TRBJ2-1,.,TRBV29-1,.,TGCAGCGTCGGGGACGGCATCGGTGAGCAGTTCTTC,CSVGDGIGEQFF
TRBJ2-1,once,TRBV19,.,TGTGCCAGTAGTATACGCTTCCTGAGCAATGAGCAGTTCTTC,CASSIRFLSNEQFF
TRBJ1-3,.,TRBV7-6,.,TGTGCCAGCAGCTTAGCGGTCCCAGGGAGCTCTGGAAACACCATATATTTT,CASSLAVPGSSGNTIYF
TRBJ2-7,once,TRBV7-9,TRBD2,TGTGCCAGCAGCAGAGGGCTAGCGGGTCCCTACGAGCAGTACTTC,CASSRGLAGPYEQYF
TRBJ2-7,.,TRBV9,.,TGTGCCAGCAGCGTATATGGTCTAGCTGGCGAGCAGTACTTC,CASSVYGLAGEQYF
TRBJ2-2,.,TRBV29-1,.,TGCAGCGTTGAAAGATTAGCGAGCACCGGGGAGCTGTTTTTT,CSVERLASTGELFF
TRBJ2-1,.,TRBV5-8,.,TGTGCCAGCACACACCGGGCAGACTGGAATGAGCAGTTCTTC,CASTHRADWNEQFF
TRBJ2-1,.,TRBV5-6,TRBD2,TGTGCCAGCAGGAGCGGGGTATCCTACAATGAGCAGTTCTTC,CASRSGVSYNEQFF
TRBJ2-7,.,TRBV18,.,TGTGCCAGCTCCCCTAGTTCCCACTACGAGCAGTACTTC,CASSPSSHYEQYF
TRBJ2-1,.,TRBV7-2,TRBD2,TGTGCCAGCAGCTTAGTTAGCGGGGCCAACGGACAGCAGTTCTTC,CASSLVSGANGQQFF
TRBJ1-2,.,TRBV19,.,TGTGCCAGTAGTATAGAGGGGTATGGCTACACCTTC,CASSIEGYGYTF
TRBJ1-1,.,TRBV7-9,.,TGTGCCAGCAGCTTCATGAACACTGAAGCTTTCTTT,CASSFMNTEAFF
TRBJ1-1,many,TRBV7-2,TRBD1,TGTGCCAGCAGCTCCTACAGGGGTCTGGATGCTTTCTTT,CASSSYRGLDAFF
TRBJ2-1,.,TRBV5-1,.,TGCGCCAGCAGCTTTGGGGGGACCAATGAGCAGTTCTTC,CASSFGGTNEQFF
TRBJ1-1,.,TRBV4-1,.,TGCGCCAGCAGCCAAGGTCGGGGCTTGCTGACTGAAGCTTTCTTT,CASSQGRGLLTEAFF